These 19 T cell receptor beta chains were all obtained from the same sample, sequenced in a study of naive and memory T cell subsets. Both TRBC1 and TRBC2 were covered by a beta constant-region primer of two equimolar oligonucleotides. Nested alpha and beta constant-region primers with the SP2 primer drove four PCR rounds on ligated cDNA. MiXCR was run by TCRdb on the UMI-ligation and nested PCR reads, yielding one entry per CDR3 protein. This sample yields 8,500 to 10,000 distinct CDR3 sequences, of which 4.5% to 6% are seen a single time; about 56% belongs to the top ten. Sequencing was performed on CD4+ TEMRA cells from blood. Subset described: effector memory re-expressing CD45RA, CD45RA+ CD27-. These receptors all stem from a human donor in good health.

The sample holds a few counts of this clonotype. J is TRBJ1-1 and V is TRBV19; D is undetermined. Trimming stripped 2 bases from V and 3 bases from J, with 10 bases between. The CDR3 is 14 residues long. CDR1 is LNHDA, CDR2 SQIVND, per germline (reference sequence). The CDR3 region is CASSIKSGYTEAFF. CDR3 coding DNA: TGTGCCAGTAGTATAAAGTCCGGATACACTGAAGCTTTCTTT.

This clonotype was recorded at least ten times. The chain links TRBV5-4 to TRBJ2-7; D possibly corresponds to TRBD1 (5 bases). Trimming left V 5 bases short and J 0 bases short, with 12 bases between. The CDR3 has 14 residues. Germline V CDR1 and CDR2: SGHNT, YYREEE (reference sequence). CDR3 sequence: CASSWGPSSYEQYF. The CDR3 DNA follows: TGTGCCAGCAGTTGGGGCCCTAGCTCCTACGAGCAGTACTTC. Drawing the rest from reference TRBV5-4 and TRBJ2-7, the complete variable domain is ETGVTQSPTHLIKTRGQQVTLRCSSQSGHNTVSWYQQALGQGPQFIFQYYREEENGRGNFPPRFSGLQFPNYSSELNVNALELDDSALYLCASSWGPSSYEQYFGPGTRLTVT.

This clonotype has a count of ten or more. The chain couples TRBV19 to TRBJ1-2, with TRBD1 as a possible D gene (5 bases). CDR1 LNHDA and CDR2 SQIVND come from the germline V gene (reference sequence). The CDR3 is 12 residues long. Trimming stripped 7 bases from V and 4 bases from J, with 10 bases between. CDR3 sequence: CASKAGTYGYTF. CDR3 in DNA: TGTGCCAGTAAGGCAGGGACCTATGGCTACACCTTC.

This clonotype turned up a few times. This chain links TRBV6-2 or TRBV6-3 with TRBJ1-1; 7 bases map to TRBD1. V lost 6 bases and J lost 4; bases outside the gene matches: 8. The germline gives CDR1 MNHEY, CDR2 SVGEGT. The CDR3 runs to 14 residues. CDR3 sequence reads: CASRPGTAPTEAFF. The DNA for the CDR3 is TGTGCCAGCAGGCCCGGGACAGCGCCCACTGAAGCTTTCTTT.

This clonotype was counted a few times. CDR3 residues: CSARANEKLFF. The CDR3 region has the DNA TGCAGTGCTAGGGCCAATGAAAAACTGTTTTTT. This sequence joins TRBV20-1 and TRBJ1-4; D is ambiguous. There are 11 residues in the CDR3. Germline V gives CDR1 DFQATT, CDR2 SNEGSKA (reference sequence). Between the trimmed V and J ends, which lost 3 bases and 5 bases, there was a span of 4 bases.

In its sample, this clonotype was seen many times. The chain recombines TRBV6-5 with TRBJ2-1; D is uncertain. Germline CDR1 and CDR2: MNHEY and SVGAGI. The V end lost 3 bases, the J end lost 3 bases, and 9 bases lay between the germline ends. The CDR3 spans 14 residues. Written as DNA, the CDR3 is TGTGCCAGCAGTTATAGATTGAACTACAATGAGCAGTTCTTC. Translation gives CASSYRLNYNEQFF.

A few counts support this clonotype. The chain is built from TRBV7-2 and TRBJ2-3; the match to TRBD2 covers 8 bases. Looked up from germline, CDR1 is SGHTA and CDR2 is FQGNSA. V lost 5 bases, J lost 5 bases, and 18 bases stayed unmatched. The CDR3 sequence is 18 residues long. The CDR3 is CASSLDAGGAGEGDTQYF. The CDR3 DNA reads TGTGCCAGCAGCCTAGACGCGGGGGGTGCGGGTGAGGGAGATACGCAGTATTTT.

This chain uses TRBV7-2 with TRBJ1-5; 7 nucleotides match TRBD1. Germline CDR1 is SGHTA and CDR2 is FQGNSA. The CDR3 is made up of 12 amino acids. Trimming at V came to 5 bases and at J to 9 bases, leaving 4 bases not matched to a gene. In DNA, the CDR3 is TGTGCCAGCAGCCTTAGGGGGCGGCCCCAGCATTTT. Its translation: CASSLRGRPQHF.

The rearrangement joins TRBV7-2 to TRBJ1-1, with D perhaps TRBD1 (5 bases). Germline V gene sequence: CDR1 SGHTA, CDR2 FQGNSA. With 5 bases removed from V and 7 bases from J, the gap between germline ends came to 8 bases. This CDR3 region has 11 residues. In DNA form, the CDR3 reads TGTGCCAGCAGCGTAGACAGTGAAGCTTTCTTT. This codes for CASSVDSEAFF. Based on the CDR3 plus reference TRBV7-2 and TRBJ1-1, the full variable domain is GAGVSQSPSNKVTEKGKDVELRCDPISGHTALYWYRQSLGQGLEFLIYFQGNSAPDKSGLPSDRFSAERTGGSVSTLTIQRTQQEDSAVYLCASSVDSEAFFGQGTRLTVV.

This clonotype appeared many times. V is TRBV5-4 and J is TRBJ2-5, with 13 bases aligning to TRBD2. V trimming: 3 bases; J trimming: 5 bases; junction bases outside the gene matches: 7. Germline V gene data show CDR1 as SGHNT and CDR2 as YYREEE (reference sequence). The CDR3 has 16 amino acids. The CDR3 loop is CASSWEKLAGGETQYF. The CDR3 DNA reads TGTGCCAGCAGCTGGGAGAAACTAGCGGGAGGGGAGACCCAGTACTTC.

This clonotype was observed many times. V gene TRBV12-3 or TRBV12-4 combines with J gene TRBJ1-5; 10 bases are shared with TRBD1. This CDR3 has 14 residues. With V trimmed by 6 bases and J by 10 bases, 9 bases remained unmatched. CDR3 coding DNA: TGTGCCAGCAGACCGACAGGGGGCCCGTCCCCCCAGCATTTT. It codes for CASRPTGGPSPQHF.

This clonotype was seen more than once but under ten times. The CDR3: CASSPPEGTDTQYF. CDR3 DNA: TGTGCCAGCTCACCACCTGAGGGGACAGATACGCAGTATTTT. This chain links TRBV18 with TRBJ2-3; D may match TRBD1 or TRBD2 (5 bases each). V gave up 0 bases and J gave up 3 bases, with 7 bases separating them. Germline lookup yields CDR1 KGHSH and CDR2 LQKENI. The CDR3 is 14 amino acids.

Many counts were recorded for this clonotype. The chain carries TRBV9 and TRBJ2-1; D remains unclear. This CDR3 contains 15 residues. Germline V gene data show CDR1 as SGDLS and CDR2 as YYNGEE. Trimming pared 1 base from V and 0 bases from J, leaving 8 bases between. The CDR3 here is CASSVLPASYNEQFF. The CDR3 DNA follows: TGTGCCAGCAGCGTACTCCCAGCCTCCTACAATGAGCAGTTCTTC.

This clonotype came up many times. The J gene is TRBJ2-3, the V gene TRBV25-1; D gene ambiguous. This CDR3 region has 16 residues. Trimming stripped 2 bases from V and 0 bases from J, with 12 bases between. Germline CDR1 is MGHDK and CDR2 is SYGVNS. The CDR3 coding sequence is TGTGCCAGCAGTGAAGGCGTCGGTGGTAGCACAGATACGCAGTATTTT. Protein: CASSEGVGGSTDTQYF.

This clonotype was counted at least ten times. J is TRBJ1-6 and V is TRBV7-2; D is unclear. The germline V gene encodes CDR1 SGHTA and CDR2 FQGNSA. The CDR3 is made up of 19 amino acids. V was trimmed by 2 bases and J by 0 bases, leaving 17 bases between them. CDR3 coding DNA: TGTGCCAGCAGCTTATCATCCCAAATAAGAAGCTCCTATAATTCACCCCTCCACTTT. Translation gives CASSLSSQIRSSYNSPLHF.

This clonotype was found many times. The V call is TRBV19, the J call TRBJ1-6; D is perhaps TRBD1 (5 bases). The germline V gene encodes CDR1 LNHDA and CDR2 SQIVND (reference sequence). The CDR3 has 17 amino acids. Trimming took off 4 bases at V and 10 bases at J, with 23 bases between the two ends. The CDR3 nucleotides are TGTGCCAGTAGTACAAAGGGGCGGGGGACCCCTACCTCACCCCTCCACTTT. This encodes CASSTKGRGTPTSPLHF.

This clonotype appeared many times. The chain joins TRBV6-2 or TRBV6-3 to TRBJ2-7; weak D call: TRBD1 (7 bases). V lost 6 bases to trimming and J lost 3 bases, with 24 bases between them. CDR1 MNHEY and CDR2 SVGEGT come from the germline V gene. There are 17 residues in the CDR3. CDR3 residues: CASSRTPAAGGHYEQYF. In DNA, the CDR3 is TGTGCCAGCAGCCGAACCCCAGCGGCAGGGGGGCACTACGAGCAGTACTTC.

In this sample, this clonotype turned up many times. The chain recombines TRBV12-3 or TRBV12-4 with TRBJ1-1; the D is unclear. Trimming took 4 bases from V and 1 from J, leaving 7 bases between them. This CDR3 comprises 13 residues. For the CDR3, the DNA is TGTGCCAGCAGTTCTCACGGGAACACTGAAGCTTTCTTT. This gives the protein CASSSHGNTEAFF.

This clonotype ranks as large. The chain carries TRBV7-2 and TRBJ2-3; maybe TRBD2 (6 bases). The CDR3 runs to 17 residues. The germline CDR1 and CDR2 sequences are SGHTA and FQGNSA. Trimming took 1 base from V and 5 from J, leaving 19 bases between them. The CDR3 region is CASSLVGVEGRKDTQYF. CDR3 sequence (DNA): TGTGCCAGCAGCTTAGTGGGGGTGGAGGGGCGGAAAGATACGCAGTATTTT. Drawing the rest from reference TRBV7-2 and TRBJ2-3, the complete variable domain is GAGVSQSPSNKVTEKGKDVELRCDPISGHTALYWYRQSLGQGLEFLIYFQGNSAPDKSGLPSDRFSAERTGGSVSTLTIQRTQQEDSAVYLCASSLVGVEGRKDTQYFGPGTRLTVL.